Below are 27 T cell receptor beta chains sequenced from a single sample in a study of identifying expanded T cells in peripheral blood. Using immunoSEQ multiplex PCR, the repertoire was profiled, and TCRdb retains in-frame clones only, with some absent. The sample records some 65,000 clones, about four fifths being singletons. Sequenced: blood. All receptors derive from a person aged 18 to 75 in good health.

The chain uses TRBV6-5 and TRBJ2-5; TRBD2 agrees at 9 bases. This CDR3 region has 13 residues. V lost 7 bases, J lost 5 bases, and 5 bases stayed unmatched. Germline V gives CDR1 MNHEY, CDR2 SVGAGI. The CDR3: CASKAGGRETQYF. CDR3 nucleotide sequence: TGTGCCAGCAAGGCGGGGGGGCGTGAGACCCAGTACTTC.

V and J are TRBV7-9 and TRBJ1-1, with no clear D. V was shortened by 0 bases and J by 2 bases, with 7 bases between the two germline ends. The CDR3 sequence is 14 residues long. The germline CDR1 and CDR2 sequences are SEHNR and FQNEAQ (reference sequence). CDR3 sequence reads: CASSLATPNTEAFF. CDR3 sequence (DNA): TGTGCCAGCAGCTTAGCTACACCAAACACTGAAGCTTTCTTT.

CDR3 DNA sequence: TGCGCCAGCGGACCAGGGGTTGGCTACACCTTC. Translated, it gives CASGPGVGYTF. The V gene is TRBV23-1, the J gene TRBJ1-2; possibly TRBD1 for D (6 bases). TRBV23-1 is annotated as an ORF whose role is uncertain. The CDR3 covers 11 residues. V was pared by 8 bases and J by 7 bases, with 11 bases between.

V is TRBV5-1 and J is TRBJ1-2; TRBD1 is a possible D gene (5 bases). Germline V gene sequence: CDR1 SGHRS, CDR2 YFSETQ. The CDR3 spans 15 residues. V lost 7 bases to trimming and J lost 0 bases, with 16 bases between them. CDR3: CASRYSGTPNYGYTF. CDR3 nucleotide sequence: TGCGCCAGCCGTTACAGCGGGACCCCTAACTATGGCTACACCTTC.

The rearrangement uses TRBV6-1 and TRBJ2-1; D may be TRBD2 (5 bases). V lost 5 bases, J lost 0 bases, and 8 bases lay in between. The CDR3 covers 14 residues. Germline-derived CDR1 and CDR2 are MNHNS and SASEGT. The DNA for the CDR3 is TGTGCCAGCAGTTTAGGGAGCTCCTACAATGAGCAGTTCTTC. It specifies CASSLGSSYNEQFF.

The chain has TRBV2 and TRBJ2-7; TRBD1 is a possible D gene (5 bases). V lost 3 bases and J 3 bases, leaving 15 bases between the germline ends. Germline lookup yields CDR1 SNHLY and CDR2 FYNNEI. This CDR3 is built from 15 residues. This CDR3 is CASSDLLLGDYEQYF. For the CDR3, the DNA is TGTGCCAGCAGTGACCTCCTCTTAGGGGACTACGAGCAGTACTTC. Filled out from reference TRBV2 and TRBJ2-7, the complete variable domain reads EPEVTQTPSHQVTQMGQEVILRCVPISNHLYFYWYRQILGQKVEFLVSFYNNEISEKSEIFDDQFSVERPDGSNFTLKIRSTKLEDSAMYFCASSDLLLGDYEQYFGPGTRLTVT.

The rearrangement uses TRBV4-3 and TRBJ1-1; 9 bases agree with TRBD1. Germline V gives CDR1 LGHNA, CDR2 YSLEER. Trimming at V came to 5 bases and at J to 8 bases, leaving 6 bases not matched to a gene. The CDR3 sequence is 13 residues long. CDR3 sequence: CASSSTGGIEAFF. In nucleotides, the CDR3 is TGCGCCAGCAGCTCCACAGGGGGCATAGAAGCTTTCTTT.

The chain uses TRBV4-1 and TRBJ2-1; D unresolved. V shed 1 base and J shed 1 base, with 14 bases lying between them. CDR1 MGHRA and CDR2 YSYEKL come from the germline V gene. This CDR3 region has 17 residues. The CDR3 sequence: CASSQGSSIVSYNEQFF. The CDR3 DNA sequence: TGCGCCAGCAGCCAAGGTTCCTCAATTGTGTCCTACAATGAGCAGTTCTTC.

This clone was seen once. The chain is built from TRBV5-1 and TRBJ2-3; maybe TRBD2 (6 bases). Germline V lookup: CDR1 SGHRS, CDR2 YFSETQ. The CDR3 sequence is 14 residues long. Trimming shortened V by 0 bases and J by 5 bases, and 10 bases separated the two germline ends. The CDR3 DNA sequence: TGCGCCAGCAGCTTGGGACACGGGGGAGATACGCAGTATTTT. This codes for CASSLGHGGDTQYF.

This clone occurred many times. This specimen includes other DNA sequences encoding the same CDR3. The chain combines TRBV7-6 with TRBJ1-6; no clear D gene. Trimming left V 1 base short and J 7 bases short, with 11 bases between. CDR3 length: 15 amino acids. Germline CDR1 and CDR2: SGHVS and FNYEAQ. CDR3 sequence: CASSLVGLGNSPLHF. CDR3 sequence (DNA): TGTGCCAGCAGCTTAGTGGGGTTGGGGAATTCACCCCTCCACTTT.

The gene calls are TRBV5-6 and TRBJ2-1; D is possibly TRBD2 (5 bases). CDR1 and CDR2 (germline): SGHDT, YYEEEE. V dropped 2 bases and J dropped 4 bases, with 19 bases sitting between them. The CDR3 is 17 residues long. CDR3 nucleotide sequence: TGTGCCAGCAGCTTCGTGGACTTTCGGAGAAGTTACAATGAGCAGTTCTTC. Protein product: CASSFVDFRRSYNEQFF.

The chain employs TRBV9 and TRBJ1-1, with TRBD1 as a possible D gene (5 bases). Germline CDR1 and CDR2: SGDLS and YYNGEE. The V gene lost 0 bases and the J gene lost 0 bases, with 9 bases spanning the gap. The CDR3 has 15 amino acids. The CDR3 DNA reads as TGTGCCAGCAGCGTAGGGGACTGGATGAACACTGAAGCTTTCTTT. It specifies CASSVGDWMNTEAFF.

This chain uses TRBV19 with TRBJ2-7; tentatively, D is TRBD1 (6 bases). Trimming stripped 9 bases from V and 2 bases from J, with 17 bases between. Looked up from germline, CDR1 is LNHDA and CDR2 is SQIVND (reference sequence). The CDR3 sequence is 14 residues long. The CDR3 loop reads CASSGQIGPYEQYF. DNA for the CDR3: TGTGCCAGCAGCGGACAGATAGGGCCCTACGAGCAGTACTTC.

The CDR3 nucleotides read TGTGCCAGTAGTATCGTCCTAACAATGGGGGCTTTCTTT. The encoded protein is CASSIVLTMGAFF. This chain links TRBV19 with TRBJ1-1; D is unresolved. V lost 3 bases, J lost 11 bases, and 16 bases lay in between. CDR3 length: 13 residues. Germline V gives CDR1 LNHDA, CDR2 SQIVND (reference sequence).

This chain connects TRBV5-1 to TRBJ2-3, with D possibly TRBD1 on 6 matching bases. Germline assignment: CDR1 SGHRS and CDR2 YFSETQ. The CDR3 extends over 15 amino acids. V gave up 5 bases and J gave up 3 bases, with 16 bases separating them. Here the CDR3 DNA reads TGCGCCAGCAGTCATCCCAGGGGTGAGACAGATACGCAGTATTTT. This encodes CASSHPRGETDTQYF.

The chain uses TRBV29-1 and TRBJ1-1; the D gene is possibly TRBD1 (6 bases). The CDR3 has 13 residues. The germline V gene encodes CDR1 SQVTM and CDR2 ANQGSEA. Trimming took 5 bases from V and 4 from J, leaving 14 bases between them. CDR3 DNA sequence: TGCAGCGTTCGTACAGGGAGTGTCACTGAAGCTTTCTTT. Translated, it gives CSVRTGSVTEAFF.

The V and J genes are TRBV7-9 and TRBJ1-2, with D possibly matching TRBD1 (5 bases). CDR1 and CDR2 (germline): SEHNR, FQNEAQ (reference sequence). The CDR3 is 14 amino acids. V lost 6 bases and J 8 bases, leaving 19 bases between the germline ends. DNA of the CDR3: TGTGCCAGCAGAAATTCACGGGACCCGTCAGGCTACACCTTC. Its translation: CASRNSRDPSGYTF.

This clone was seen just once. This rearrangement joins TRBV7-9 to TRBJ1-2; a possible D gene is TRBD1 (5 bases). Trimming took off 6 bases at V and 2 bases at J, with 10 bases between the two ends. Germline CDR1 reads SEHNR; CDR2 reads FQNEAQ (reference sequence). This CDR3 spans 13 amino acids. The CDR3 nucleotides are TGTGCCAGCAGGCTACAGGAAAACTATGGCTACACCTTC. As protein: CASRLQENYGYTF.

The genes are TRBV5-6 and TRBJ1-5; 7 bases line up with TRBD1. Trimming cost V 3 bases and J 0 bases; bases outside gene matches: 12. Per germline, CDR1 SGHDT and CDR2 YYEEEE. The CDR3 is 18 residues long. CDR3 protein: CASSSTTGNVYSNQPQHF. CDR3 in DNA: TGTGCCAGCAGCTCGACGACAGGGAATGTGTATAGCAATCAGCCCCAGCATTTT.

The rearrangement uses TRBV9 and TRBJ2-5; possibly TRBD2 for D (7 bases). The length of the CDR3 is 15 residues. CDR1 is SGDLS, CDR2 YYNGEE, per germline. The V gene lost 4 bases and the J gene lost 3 bases, with 16 bases spanning the gap. This CDR3 reads CASSPSRGHEETQYF. CDR3 nucleotides: TGTGCCAGCAGCCCATCGCGGGGGCACGAAGAGACCCAGTACTTC.

This chain links TRBV6-1 with TRBJ2-1; 7 bases agree with TRBD1. The V gene end was trimmed by 5 bases and the J gene end by 4 bases; junction bases not matched to a gene: 5. CDR1 is MNHNS, CDR2 SASEGT, per germline. The CDR3 is 14 residues long. As DNA, the CDR3 is TGTGCCAGCAGTCGGGACAGACAATACAATGAGCAGTTCTTC. Protein sequence: CASSRDRQYNEQFF.

The V and J genes are TRBV7-8 and TRBJ2-2; D is ambiguous. V was clipped by 8 bases and J by 4 bases, with 17 bases between them. Germline assignment: CDR1 SGHVS and CDR2 FQNEAQ. The CDR3 extends over 15 amino acids. This chain's CDR3 is CASVPLGSFTGELFF. In DNA, the CDR3 is TGTGCCAGCGTCCCTTTAGGCTCTTTCACCGGGGAGCTGTTTTTT.

This chain links TRBV18 with TRBJ2-2; 7 nucleotides match TRBD1. Germline V gives CDR1 KGHSH, CDR2 LQKENI. This CDR3 is built from 15 residues. The V segment lost 6 bases and the J segment 0 bases; nucleotides outside the gene matches: 4. CDR3 loop: CASSQDRANTGELFF. The CDR3 DNA sequence: TGTGCCAGCTCCCAAGACAGGGCGAACACCGGGGAGCTGTTTTTT. The full variable domain, rest sourced from reference TRBV18 and TRBJ2-2, is NAGVMQNPRHLVRRRGQEARLRCSPMKGHSHVYWYRQLPEEGLKFMVYLQKENIIDESGMPKERFSAEFPKEGPSILRIQQVVRGDSAAYFCASSQDRANTGELFFGEGSRLTVL.

V and J are TRBV5-1 and TRBJ1-4, with 9 bases matching TRBD1. The CDR3 is 15 amino acids. With V trimmed by 5 bases and J by 5 bases, 7 bases remained unmatched. CDR1 is SGHRS, CDR2 YFSETQ, per germline. DNA of the CDR3: TGCGCCAGCAGGGGGGCCGGGACAGGGAATGAAAAACTGTTTTTT. This codes for CASRGAGTGNEKLFF. Full variable domain (outside the CDR3, taken from reference TRBV5-1 and TRBJ1-4): KAGVTQTPRYLIKTRGQQVTLSCSPISGHRSVSWYQQTPGQGLQFLFEYFSETQRNKGNFPGRFSGRQFSNSRSEMNVSTLELGDSALYLCASRGAGTGNEKLFFGSGTQLSVL.

This rearrangement joins TRBV7-8 to TRBJ2-3, with D possibly matching TRBD2 (5 bases). The CDR3 has 15 amino acids. Looked up from germline, CDR1 is SGHVS and CDR2 is FQNEAQ. Trimming stripped 1 base from V and 2 bases from J, with 10 bases between. This chain's CDR3 is CASSLVDSFTDTQYF. The CDR3 nucleotides are TGTGCCAGCAGCTTAGTGGACTCTTTCACAGATACGCAGTATTTT.

This chain uses TRBV7-2 with TRBJ2-1, with 9 bases identical to TRBD2. This CDR3 region has 14 residues. Germline CDR1 and CDR2: SGHTA and FQGNSA. The J segment lost 11 bases and the V segment lost 4 bases, leaving 9 bases of the junction unmatched. CDR3 sequence reads: CASSYLELAGKQFF. In nucleotides, the CDR3 is TGTGCCAGCAGCTACCTGGAGCTAGCGGGGAAGCAGTTCTTC.

V usage is TRBV19 and J usage is TRBJ2-3; 7 bases align to TRBD2. The CDR3 covers 15 residues. Germline V gene data show CDR1 as LNHDA and CDR2 as SQIVND (reference sequence). The V and J ends lost 3 bases and 2 bases, in that order; junction bases with no gene match: 5. The CDR3 DNA follows: TGTGCCAGTAGTATCGATAGCGGGCACACAGATACGCAGTATTTT. Amino acids: CASSIDSGHTDTQYF.